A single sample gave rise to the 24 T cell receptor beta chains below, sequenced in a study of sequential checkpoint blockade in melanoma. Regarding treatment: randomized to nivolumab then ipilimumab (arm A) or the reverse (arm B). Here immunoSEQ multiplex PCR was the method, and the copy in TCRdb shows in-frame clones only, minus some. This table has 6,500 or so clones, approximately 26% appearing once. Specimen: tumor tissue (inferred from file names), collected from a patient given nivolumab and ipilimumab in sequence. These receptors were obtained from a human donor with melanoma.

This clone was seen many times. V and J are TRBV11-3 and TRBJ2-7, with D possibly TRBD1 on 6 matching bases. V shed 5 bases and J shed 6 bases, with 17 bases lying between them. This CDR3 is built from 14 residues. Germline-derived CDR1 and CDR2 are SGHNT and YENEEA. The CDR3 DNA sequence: TGTGCCAGCAGCCTGACGGGACAATTCGCCGAGCAGTACTTC. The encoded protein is CASSLTGQFAEQYF.

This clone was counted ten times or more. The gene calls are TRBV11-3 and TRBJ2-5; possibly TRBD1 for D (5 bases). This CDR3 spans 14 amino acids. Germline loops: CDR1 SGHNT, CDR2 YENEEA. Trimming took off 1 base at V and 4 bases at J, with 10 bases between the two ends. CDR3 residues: CASSLGVRAETQYF. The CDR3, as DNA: TGTGCCAGCAGCTTAGGGGTCAGGGCAGAGACCCAGTACTTC.

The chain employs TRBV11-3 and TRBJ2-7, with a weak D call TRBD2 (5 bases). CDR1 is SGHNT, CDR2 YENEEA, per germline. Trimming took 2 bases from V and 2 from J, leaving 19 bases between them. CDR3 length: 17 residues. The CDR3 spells CASSLRGLAEIPYEQYF. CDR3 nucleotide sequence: TGTGCCAGCAGCTTACGCGGCCTAGCCGAGATCCCCTACGAGCAGTACTTC.

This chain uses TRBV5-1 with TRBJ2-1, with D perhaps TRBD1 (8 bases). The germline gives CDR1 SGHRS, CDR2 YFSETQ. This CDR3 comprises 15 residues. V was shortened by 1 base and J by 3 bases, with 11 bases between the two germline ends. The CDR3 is CASSLSGTGYNEQFF. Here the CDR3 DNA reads TGCGCCAGCAGCTTGAGCGGGACAGGCTACAATGAGCAGTTCTTC.

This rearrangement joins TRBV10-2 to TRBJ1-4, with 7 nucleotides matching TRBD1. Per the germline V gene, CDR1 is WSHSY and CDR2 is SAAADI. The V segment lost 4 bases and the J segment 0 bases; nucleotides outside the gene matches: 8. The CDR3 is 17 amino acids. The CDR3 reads CASSGPDRLATNEKLFF. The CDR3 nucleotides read TGCGCCAGCAGTGGCCCGGACAGGTTGGCAACTAATGAAAAACTGTTTTTT.

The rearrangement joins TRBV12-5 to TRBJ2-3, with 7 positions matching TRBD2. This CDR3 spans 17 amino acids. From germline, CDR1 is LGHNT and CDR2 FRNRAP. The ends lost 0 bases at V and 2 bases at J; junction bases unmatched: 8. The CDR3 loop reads CASGLVVGGSDTDTQYF. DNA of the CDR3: TGTGCTAGTGGTTTGGTAGTCGGCGGGAGTGACACAGATACGCAGTATTTT. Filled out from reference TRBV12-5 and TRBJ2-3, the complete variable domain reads DARVTQTPRHKVTEMGQEVTMRCQPILGHNTVFWYRQTMMQGLELLAYFRNRAPLDDSGMPKDRFSAEMPDATLATLKIQPSEPRDSAVYFCASGLVVGGSDTDTQYFGPGTRLTVL.

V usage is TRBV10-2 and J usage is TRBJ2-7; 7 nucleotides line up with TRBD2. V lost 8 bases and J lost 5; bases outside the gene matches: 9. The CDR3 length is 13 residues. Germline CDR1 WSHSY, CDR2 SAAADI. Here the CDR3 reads CASGGDYLNEQYF. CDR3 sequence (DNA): TGCGCCAGCGGGGGGGACTACCTCAACGAGCAGTACTTC.

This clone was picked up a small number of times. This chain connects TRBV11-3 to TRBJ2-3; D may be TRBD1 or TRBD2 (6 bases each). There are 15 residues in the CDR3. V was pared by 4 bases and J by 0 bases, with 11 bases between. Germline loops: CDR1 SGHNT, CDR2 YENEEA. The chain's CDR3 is CASSSLGGSTDTQYF. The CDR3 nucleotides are TGTGCCAGCAGCTCCTTGGGGGGCAGCACAGATACGCAGTATTTT.

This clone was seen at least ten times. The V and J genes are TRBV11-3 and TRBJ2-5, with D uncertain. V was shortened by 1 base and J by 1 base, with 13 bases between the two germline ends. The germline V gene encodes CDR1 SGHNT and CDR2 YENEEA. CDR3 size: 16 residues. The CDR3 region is CASSLGTRQGQETQYF. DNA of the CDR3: TGTGCCAGCAGCTTAGGAACCCGACAAGGCCAAGAGACCCAGTACTTC.

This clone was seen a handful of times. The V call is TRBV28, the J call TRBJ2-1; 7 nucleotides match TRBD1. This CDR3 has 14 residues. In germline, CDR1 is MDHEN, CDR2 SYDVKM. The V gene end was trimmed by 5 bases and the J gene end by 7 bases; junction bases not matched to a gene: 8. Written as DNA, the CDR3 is TGTGCCAGCAGTACCTACAGGGGATTGAATGAGCAGTTCTTC. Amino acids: CASSTYRGLNEQFF.

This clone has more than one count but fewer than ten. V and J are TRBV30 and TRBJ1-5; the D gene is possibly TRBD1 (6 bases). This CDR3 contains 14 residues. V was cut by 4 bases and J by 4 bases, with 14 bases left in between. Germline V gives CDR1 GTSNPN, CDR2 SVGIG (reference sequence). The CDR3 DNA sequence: TGTGCCTGGAACTCCGAGGGGGGAAATCAGCCCCAGCATTTT. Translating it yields CAWNSEGGNQPQHF.

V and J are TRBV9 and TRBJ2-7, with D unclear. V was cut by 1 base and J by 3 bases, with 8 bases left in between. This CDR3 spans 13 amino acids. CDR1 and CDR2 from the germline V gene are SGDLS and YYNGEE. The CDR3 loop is CASSVSVDYEQYF. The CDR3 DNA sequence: TGTGCCAGCAGCGTAAGCGTTGACTACGAGCAGTACTTC.

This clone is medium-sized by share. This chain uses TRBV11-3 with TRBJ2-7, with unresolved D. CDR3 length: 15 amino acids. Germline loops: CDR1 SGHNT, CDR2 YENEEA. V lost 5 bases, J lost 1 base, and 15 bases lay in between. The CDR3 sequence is CASSPQRTGSYEQYF. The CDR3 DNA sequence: TGTGCCAGCAGCCCACAAAGGACGGGTTCCTACGAGCAGTACTTC.

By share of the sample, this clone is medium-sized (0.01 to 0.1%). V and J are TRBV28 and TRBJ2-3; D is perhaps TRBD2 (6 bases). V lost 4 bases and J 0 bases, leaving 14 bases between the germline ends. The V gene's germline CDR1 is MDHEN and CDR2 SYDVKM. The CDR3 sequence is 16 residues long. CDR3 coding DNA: TGTGCCAGCAGTTCATTGGGGAGGACTAGCACAGATACGCAGTATTTT. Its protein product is CASSSLGRTSTDTQYF.

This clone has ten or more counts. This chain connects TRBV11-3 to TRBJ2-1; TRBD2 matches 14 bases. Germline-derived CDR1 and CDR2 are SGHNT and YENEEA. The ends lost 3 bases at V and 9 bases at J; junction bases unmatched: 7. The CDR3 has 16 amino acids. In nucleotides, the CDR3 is TGTGCCAGCAGCTTCGAAGGACTAGCGGGAGGTGGTGAGCAGTTCTTC. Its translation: CASSFEGLAGGGEQFF.

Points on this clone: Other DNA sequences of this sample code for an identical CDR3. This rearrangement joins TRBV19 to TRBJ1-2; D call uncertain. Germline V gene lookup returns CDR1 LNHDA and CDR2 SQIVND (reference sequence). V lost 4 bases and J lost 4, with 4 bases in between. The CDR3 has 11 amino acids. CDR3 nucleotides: TGTGCCAGTAGTAGGTCCTATGGCTACACCTTC. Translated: CASSRSYGYTF. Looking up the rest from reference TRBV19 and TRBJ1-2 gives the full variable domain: DGGITQSPKYLFRKEGQNVTLSCEQNLNHDAMYWYRQDPGQGLRLIYYSQIVNDFQKGDIAEGYSVSREKKESFPLTVTSAQKNPTAFYLCASSRSYGYTFGSGTRLTVV.

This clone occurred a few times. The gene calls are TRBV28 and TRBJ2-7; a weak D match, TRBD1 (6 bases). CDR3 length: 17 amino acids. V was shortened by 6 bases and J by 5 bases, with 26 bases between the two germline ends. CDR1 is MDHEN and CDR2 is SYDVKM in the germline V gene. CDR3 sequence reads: CASSLYQLAGEKNEQYF. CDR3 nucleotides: TGTGCCAGCAGCCTTTACCAACTCGCAGGGGAGAAGAACGAGCAGTACTTC.

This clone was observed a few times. CDR3 residues: CASRGASGRTNSYNEQFF. In DNA form, the CDR3 reads TGTGCCAGCAGGGGGGCTAGCGGGAGGACCAACTCCTACAATGAGCAGTTCTTC. V gene TRBV6-8 combines with J gene TRBJ2-1; 11 nucleotides align to TRBD2. The CDR3 runs 18 residues. Germline trimming cut 6 bases from V and 0 bases from J; bases unmatched to any gene: 10. CDR1 and CDR2 from the germline V gene are MNHGY and SAAAGT.

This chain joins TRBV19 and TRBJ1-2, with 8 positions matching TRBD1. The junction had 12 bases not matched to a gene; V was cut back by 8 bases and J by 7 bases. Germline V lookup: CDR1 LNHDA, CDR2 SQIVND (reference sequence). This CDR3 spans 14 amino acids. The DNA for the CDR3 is TGTGCCAGTGCCCCCGGGAACAGGGGGATTGGCTACACCTTC. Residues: CASAPGNRGIGYTF.

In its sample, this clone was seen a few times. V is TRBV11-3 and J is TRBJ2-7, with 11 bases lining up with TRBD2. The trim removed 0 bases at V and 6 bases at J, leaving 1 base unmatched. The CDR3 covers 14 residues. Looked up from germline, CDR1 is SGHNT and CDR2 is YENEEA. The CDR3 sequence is CASSLELAGVEQYF. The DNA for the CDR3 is TGTGCCAGCAGCTTAGAACTAGCGGGAGTCGAGCAGTACTTC.

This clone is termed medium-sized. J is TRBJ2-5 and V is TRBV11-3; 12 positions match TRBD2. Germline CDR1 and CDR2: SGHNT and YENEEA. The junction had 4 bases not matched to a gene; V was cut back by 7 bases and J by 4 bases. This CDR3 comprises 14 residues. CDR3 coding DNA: TGTGCCAGCAACCCGGGACTAGCGGGAGAGACCCAGTACTTC. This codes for CASNPGLAGETQYF.

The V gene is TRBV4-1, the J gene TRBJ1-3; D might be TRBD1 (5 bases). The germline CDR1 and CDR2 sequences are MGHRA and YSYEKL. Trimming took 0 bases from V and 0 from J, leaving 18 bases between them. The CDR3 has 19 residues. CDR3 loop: CASSQEAPGGSSSGNTIYF. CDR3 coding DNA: TGCGCCAGCAGCCAAGAGGCTCCTGGGGGGTCCAGCTCTGGAAACACCATATATTTT.

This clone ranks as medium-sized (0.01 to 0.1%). CDR3: CASSPNGRGSGEQFF. For the CDR3, the DNA is TGTGCCAGCAGTCCTAACGGGAGGGGTTCCGGTGAGCAGTTCTTC. The J gene is TRBJ2-1, the V gene TRBV28, with 8 positions matching TRBD2. CDR1 and CDR2 (germline): MDHEN, SYDVKM. This CDR3 contains 15 residues. J lost 9 bases, V lost 5 bases, and 12 bases had no gene match.

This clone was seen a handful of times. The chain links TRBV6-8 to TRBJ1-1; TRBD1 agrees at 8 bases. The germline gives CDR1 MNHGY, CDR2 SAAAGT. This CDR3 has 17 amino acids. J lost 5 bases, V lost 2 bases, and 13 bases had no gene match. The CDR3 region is CASSYTRGPLLGTEAFF. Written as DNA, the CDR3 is TGTGCCAGCAGTTACACCAGGGGGCCTTTGTTGGGGACTGAAGCTTTCTTT.